A selection of T cell receptor beta chains follows, all from one sample in a study of shared clonotypes between healthy human individuals. Sequenced by immunoSEQ multiplex PCR; TCRdb stores in-frame clones only, minus some. Among over a million clones, about 75% were seen once, and the ten largest hold nearly 1.5%. The source material was memory CD4+ T cells sorted from blood. The source of these receptors is a man in his late teens or twenties in good health. Both conserved end residues are part of each CDR3. A D gene is named only where the DNA matches it firmly. Where a row states a size, it is once, few, many or the class of an expanded clone; other rows omit it.

d_call j_call v_call clone_size cdr3_nt cdr3_aa
TRBD2 TRBJ2-1 TRBV9 - TGTGCCAGCAGCCAGCTCTGGCGGGGGGGCCTCAATGAGCAGTTCTTC CASSQLWRGGLNEQFF
TRBD1 TRBJ1-1 TRBV5-6 - TGTGCCAGCAGCTCCAGGACAGGGGGCCGGGCGAACACTGAAGCTTTCTTT CASSSRTGGRANTEAFF
TRBD2 TRBJ2-5 TRBV5-4 few TGTGCCAGCAGCAGCGGGACTAGGCTGGAGACCCAGTACTTC CASSSGTRLETQYF
- TRBJ1-1 TRBV30 few TGTGCCTGGAGTGTACTTCAGGCTGGGACTGAAGCTTTCTTT CAWSVLQAGTEAFF
- TRBJ2-7 TRBV18 - TGTGCCAGCGCCGACTTGGTCAGGGCCTACGAGCAGTACTTC CASADLVRAYEQYF
- TRBJ2-7 TRBV6-1 few TGTGCCAGCAGTGCAGGGGTAGGGTCCTACGAGCAGTACTTC CASSAGVGSYEQYF
- TRBJ2-7 TRBV10-3 - TGTGCCATCAGTGCTTTGTCCTACGAGCAGTACTTC CAISALSYEQYF
TRBD1 TRBJ2-5 TRBV30 - TGTGCCTGGAGTGTAGTAGGGGGCGGTGAGACCCAGTACTTC CAWSVVGGGETQYF
- TRBJ1-2 TRBV6-5 - TGTGCCAGCAGTTACTCACATGCGTCTGGCTACACCTTC CASSYSHASGYTF
- TRBJ1-3 TRBV10-3 - TGTGCCACCCAACCCCGACAGGAAGGCTCTGGAAACACCATATATTTT CATQPRQEGSGNTIYF
- TRBJ1-2 TRBV7-2 few TGTGCCAGCAGCTCCGGCCCAGGGGTGGGCTACACCTTC CASSSGPGVGYTF
- TRBJ1-1 TRBV29-1 - TGCAGCGTTGAGTTGGGACCGGCGAACACTGAAGCTTTCTTT CSVELGPANTEAFF
- TRBJ1-3 TRBV30 - TGTGCCTGTCAACTCTTCTCTGGAAACACCATATATTTT CACQLFSGNTIYF
TRBD2 TRBJ2-3 TRBV5-1 - TGCGCCAGCAGCCGTCTAGCGGCAAGCACAGATACGCAGTATTTT CASSRLAASTDTQYF
TRBD1 TRBJ1-2 TRBV29-1 - TGCAGCGTTGAGGACAGGGCGCGGAATGGGGGCTCCTTC CSVEDRARNGGSF
- TRBJ1-6 TRBV21-1 few TGTGCCAGCAGCAACGGGCAAGATTCACCCCTCCACTTT CASSNGQDSPLHF
- TRBJ2-4 TRBV30 once TGTGCCTGGAGTGTCGTCACACTAGCCAAAAACATTCAGTACTTC CAWSVVTLAKNIQYF
TRBD2 TRBJ2-1 TRBV6-5 - TGTGCCAGCAGTTACTCAACTAGCGGGAGCAGGCAGTTCTTC CASSYSTSGSRQFF
- TRBJ2-2 TRBV10-2 - TGCGCCAGCGCGGGACCGGGGACCGGGGAGCTGTTTTTT CASAGPGTGELFF
- TRBJ2-2 TRBV2 - TGTGCCAGCAGTGAAGCTGGATACACCGGGGAGCTGTTTTTT CASSEAGYTGELFF
- TRBJ1-4 TRBV6-1 - TGTGCCAGCAGGGTTGGACCTAATGAAAAACTGTTTTTT CASRVGPNEKLFF
TRBD1 TRBJ1-5 TRBV27 few TGTGCCAGCAGTTTTTACGGACAGGGGGGAGGCCAGCCCCAGCATTTT CASSFYGQGGGQPQHF
TRBD2 TRBJ2-3 TRBV18 - TGTGCCAGCTCACCACCGGGAGGGAGGAAAGATACGCAGTATTTT CASSPPGGRKDTQYF
TRBD1 TRBJ1-2 TRBV5-4 - TGTGCCAGCAGCCGGGACAGGGGAGATGGCTACACCTTC CASSRDRGDGYTF